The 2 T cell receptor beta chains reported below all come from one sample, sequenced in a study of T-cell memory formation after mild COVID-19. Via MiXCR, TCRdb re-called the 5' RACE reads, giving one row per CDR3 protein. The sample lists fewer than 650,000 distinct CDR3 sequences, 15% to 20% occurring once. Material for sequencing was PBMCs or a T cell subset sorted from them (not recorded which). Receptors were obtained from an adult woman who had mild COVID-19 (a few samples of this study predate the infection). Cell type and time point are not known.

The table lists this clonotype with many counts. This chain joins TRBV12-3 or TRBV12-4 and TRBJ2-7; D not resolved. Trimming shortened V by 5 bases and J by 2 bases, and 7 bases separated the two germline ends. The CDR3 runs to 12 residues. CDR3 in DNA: TGTGCCAGCAGTCGCGGTCCCTACGAGCAGTACTTC. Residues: CASSRGPYEQYF.

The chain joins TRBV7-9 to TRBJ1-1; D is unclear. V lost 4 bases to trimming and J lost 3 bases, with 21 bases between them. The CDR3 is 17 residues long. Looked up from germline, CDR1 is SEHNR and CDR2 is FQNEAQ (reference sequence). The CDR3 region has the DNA TGTGCCAGCAGCTCCACCCACGTAACAATGCGAGACACTGAAGCTTTCTTT. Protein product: CASSSTHVTMRDTEAFF.